The 26 T cell receptor beta chains reported below all come from one sample, sequenced in a study of identical twins (dated by TCRdb to about 2016). The library came from 5' RACE. These reads were obtained on an Illumina HiSeq 2000. The public reads were reanalyzed by TCRdb: fastp trimming at Q25, MiXCR alignment, in-frame beta chains only. Merged by CDR3 protein, the rows form single entries marked with the most common genes and DNA. Counted in this sample were about 520,000 distinct CDR3 sequences; 20% to 25% of them appeared once. Jointly, the top ten make up about 0.91% of the sample. These same data were also listed under a study on T cells expressing NK-cell markers.

Sample: CD4+ T cells sorted from blood. These receptors were obtained from a young woman in good health.

This chain links TRBV5-1 with TRBJ2-5, with D possibly being TRBD2 (6 bases). Germline assignment: CDR1 SGHRS and CDR2 YFSETQ. With 5 bases removed from V and 5 bases from J, the gap between germline ends came to 16 bases. The length of the CDR3 is 14 residues. As DNA, the CDR3 is TGCGCCAGCAGTCTTGACCCGGCGGGGGAGACCCAGTACTTC. Its protein is CASSLDPAGETQYF.

This clonotype was recorded a few times. The chain has TRBV9 and TRBJ2-5, with a tentative D call TRBD1 (6 bases). Per germline, CDR1 SGDLS and CDR2 YYNGEE. CDR3 length equals 15 residues. V was trimmed by 0 bases and J by 0 bases, leaving 9 bases between them. The CDR3 sequence: CASSVGWDNQETQYF. CDR3 nucleotide sequence: TGTGCCAGCAGCGTAGGTTGGGACAACCAAGAGACCCAGTACTTC.

The table lists this clonotype with a few counts. The chain recombines TRBV6-2 or TRBV6-3 with TRBJ2-3; maybe TRBD2 (6 bases). The germline gives CDR1 MNHEY, CDR2 SVGEGT. Trimming pared 0 bases from V and 6 bases from J, leaving 13 bases between. The CDR3 sequence is 15 residues long. This CDR3 is CASSYSTGGADTQYF. As DNA, the CDR3 is TGTGCCAGCAGTTACTCGACCGGAGGGGCCGATACGCAGTATTTT.

This clonotype was seen more than once but under ten times. This sequence joins TRBV20-1 and TRBJ2-7, with no clear D. The CDR3 totals 12 residues. In germline, CDR1 is DFQATT, CDR2 SNEGSKA (reference sequence). Deletions cut 0 bases from V and 6 bases from J, with 9 bases between. The CDR3 coding sequence is TGCAGTGCTAGAGATCTGGACGCCGAGCAGTACTTC. It yields the protein CSARDLDAEQYF.

This clonotype was seen a few times. This sequence joins TRBV7-6 and TRBJ2-1, with TRBD2 matching 11 bases. The CDR3 contains 15 residues. Unmatched junction bases numbered 7, after V lost 8 bases and J lost 4 bases. Germline CDR1 and CDR2: SGHVS and FNYEAQ. The CDR3 DNA reads TGTGCCAGCGCCCCACTAGCGGGAGTTTACAATGAGCAGTTCTTC. As protein: CASAPLAGVYNEQFF. Filled out from reference TRBV7-6 and TRBJ2-1, the complete variable domain reads GAGVSQSPRYKVTKRGQDVALRCDPISGHVSLYWYRQALGQGPEFLTYFNYEAQQDKSGLPNDRFSAERPEGSISTLTIQRTEQRDSAMYRCASAPLAGVYNEQFFGPGTRLTVL.

This chain uses TRBV12-2 with TRBJ1-2; the table calls TRBD1, which could not be checked here. TRBV12-2 is shown as a pseudogene. This CDR3 has 12 amino acids. The CDR3 protein is CASRPRGGGYTF. CDR3 sequence (DNA): TGTGCAAGTCGCCCCAGGGGCGGGGGCTACACCTTC.

The chain employs TRBV28 and TRBJ2-7, with 9 bases lining up with TRBD1. V dropped 8 bases and J dropped 3; count of bases not matched to a gene: 8. Germline V gene data show CDR1 as MDHEN and CDR2 as SYDVKM. The CDR3 contains 14 residues. CDR3 in DNA: TGTGCCAGCGGGGCGGGACAGGGAAACTACGAGCAGTACTTC. Encoded protein: CASGAGQGNYEQYF.

The chain combines TRBV10-3 with TRBJ2-2, with a tentative D call TRBD1 (6 bases). The germline V and J ends were trimmed by 5 bases and 8 bases, with 12 bases remaining between them. This CDR3 has 13 residues. CDR1 ENHRY and CDR2 SYGVKD come from the germline V gene. The CDR3 DNA reads as TGTGCCATCAGTAACCGGGACAAGGGGGAGCTGTTTTTT. This sequence encodes CAISNRDKGELFF.

J is TRBJ2-1 and V is TRBV5-6, with D perhaps TRBD1 (6 bases). The germline V gene has CDR1 SGHDT and CDR2 YYEEEE. This CDR3 is 14 amino acids long. V was cut by 3 bases and J by 2 bases, with 9 bases left in between. CDR3 nucleotide sequence: TGTGCCAGCAGCTCTGGACAGCCCTACAATGAGCAGTTCTTC. This translates into CASSSGQPYNEQFF.

The J gene is TRBJ2-5, the V gene TRBV6-5; D unclear. The CDR3 runs to 13 residues. Germline V gene sequence: CDR1 MNHEY, CDR2 SVGAGI. V lost 2 bases and J 3 bases, leaving 7 bases between the germline ends. CDR3 amino acids: CASSYRVKETQYF. CDR3 DNA: TGTGCCAGCAGTTACCGAGTTAAAGAGACCCAGTACTTC.

The rearrangement uses TRBV29-1 and TRBJ2-1; TRBD2 matches at 9 bases. The ends lost 8 bases at V and 0 bases at J; junction bases unmatched: 11. The CDR3 sequence is 16 residues long. Per the germline V gene, CDR1 is SQVTM and CDR2 is ANQGSEA. The CDR3 here is CSNRRLAGNSYNEQFF. CDR3 coding DNA: TGCAGCAACCGGCGGCTAGCGGGGAACTCCTACAATGAGCAGTTCTTC.

The rearrangement uses TRBV5-1 and TRBJ2-3; possibly TRBD1 for D (6 bases). Deletions cut 5 bases from V and 0 bases from J, with 13 bases between. The CDR3 length is 15 residues. Germline lookup yields CDR1 SGHRS and CDR2 YFSETQ. The CDR3 is CASSKDSRSTDTQYF. The CDR3 coding sequence is TGCGCCAGCAGTAAGGACAGCAGGAGCACAGATACGCAGTATTTT.

The gene calls are TRBV20-1 and TRBJ2-1, with TRBD2 matching over 10 bases. The V and J ends lost 2 bases and 6 bases, in that order; junction bases with no gene match: 4. Germline V gene sequence: CDR1 DFQATT, CDR2 SNEGSKA (reference sequence). The CDR3 is 14 residues long. This chain's CDR3 is CSARLAGAVNEQFF. Written as DNA, the CDR3 is TGCAGTGCTAGACTAGCGGGGGCCGTCAATGAGCAGTTCTTC.

The J gene is TRBJ2-3, the V gene TRBV12-3 or TRBV12-4; 11 positions match TRBD2. CDR3 length: 15 amino acids. V lost 6 bases and J lost 6; bases outside the gene matches: 8. CDR3 protein: CASRTSGASGDTQYF. The CDR3 bases are TGTGCCAGCAGGACTAGCGGGGCTTCTGGGGATACGCAGTATTTT.

The chain employs TRBV5-1 and TRBJ2-3; 9 bases are a match to TRBD1. V shed 2 bases and J 3 bases; nucleotides not matched to a gene: 4. This CDR3 spans 15 amino acids. Per germline, CDR1 SGHRS and CDR2 YFSETQ. The CDR3 coding sequence is TGCGCCAGCAGCTTACAGGGGGCGAAGACAGATACGCAGTATTTT. It specifies CASSLQGAKTDTQYF.

CDR3 protein: CASRFRQMNTGELFF. The DNA for the CDR3 is TGTGCCAGCAGATTTCGGCAGATGAACACCGGGGAGCTGTTTTTT. This rearrangement joins TRBV11-3 to TRBJ2-2, with D unresolved. V lost 6 bases to trimming and J lost 1 base, with 12 bases between them. This CDR3 region has 15 residues. Germline V gene lookup returns CDR1 SGHNT and CDR2 YENEEA. Together with reference TRBV11-3 and TRBJ2-2, the CDR3 gives the full variable domain: EAGVVQSPRYKIIEKKQPVAFWCNPISGHNTLYWYLQNLGQGPELLIRYENEEAVDDSQLPKDRFSAERLKGVDSTLKIQPAELGDSAVYLCASRFRQMNTGELFFGEGSRLTVL.

This clonotype was counted only a few times. The rearrangement links TRBV20-1 to TRBJ1-5; D uncertain. Germline V CDR1 and CDR2: DFQATT, SNEGSKA (reference sequence). Deletions cut 3 bases from V and 6 bases from J, with 12 bases between. This CDR3 has 13 residues. The CDR3 spells CSARRQMGQPQHF. CDR3 DNA: TGCAGTGCTAGGCGTCAGATGGGTCAGCCCCAGCATTTT.

This clonotype was counted a few times. The V gene is TRBV7-9, the J gene TRBJ1-1, with a possible D match to TRBD1 (6 bases). CDR3 size: 14 residues. V was clipped by 5 bases and J by 5 bases, with 15 bases between them. Germline lookup yields CDR1 SEHNR and CDR2 FQNEAQ (reference sequence). CDR3 protein: CASSPPRGQTEAFF. The CDR3 coding sequence is TGTGCCAGCAGCCCCCCTCGGGGGCAAACTGAAGCTTTCTTT.

This clonotype was detected a few times. Likely a read error: the CDR3 ends without its conserved phenylalanine or tryptophan. The limits of the CDR3 on the DNA are not certain, so only TCRdb's listed CDR3 is given. The chain has TRBV2 and TRBJ1-1. A total of 11 residues make up the CDR3, ends included. CDR1 SNHLY and CDR2 FYNNEI come from the germline V gene. CDR3 residues: CASSEDGISVL.

This clonotype was observed at least ten times. The chain is built from TRBV29-1 and TRBJ2-1; TRBD1 is a possible D gene (5 bases). CDR3 size: 11 residues. Trimming cost V 7 bases and J 6 bases, with 10 bases left between them. Germline V lookup: CDR1 SQVTM, CDR2 ANQGSEA. The CDR3 DNA reads as TGCAGCGCCGGAAGGGGCAATGAGCAGTTCTTC. Amino acids: CSAGRGNEQFF.

In this sample, this clonotype turned up a few times. The rearrangement joins TRBV10-3 to TRBJ1-1, with D possibly TRBD1 on 6 matching bases. The CDR3 loop spans 12 amino acids. With 8 bases removed from V and 4 bases from J, the gap between germline ends came to 11 bases. CDR1 ENHRY and CDR2 SYGVKD come from the germline V gene. The CDR3 sequence: CAIRKGGTEAFF. The CDR3 nucleotides are TGTGCCATCCGAAAGGGGGGCACTGAAGCTTTCTTT.

This clonotype was found a few times. The chain recombines TRBV4-3 with TRBJ2-7; 7 bases match TRBD2. The CDR3 sequence is 17 residues long. The V segment lost 0 bases and the J segment 4 bases; nucleotides outside the gene matches: 12. Germline CDR1 LGHNA, CDR2 YSLEER. CDR3 amino acids: CASSQDPRAGESYEQYF. Here the CDR3 DNA reads TGCGCCAGCAGCCAAGATCCTAGGGCGGGAGAATCGTACGAGCAGTACTTC.

J is TRBJ2-1 and V is TRBV20-1; 9 bases agree with TRBD1. The germline V gene has CDR1 DFQATT and CDR2 SNEGSKA (reference sequence). V trimming: 0 bases; J trimming: 3 bases; junction bases outside the gene matches: 6. The CDR3 is made up of 16 amino acids. CDR3: CSARDNRQGGYNEQFF. DNA for the CDR3: TGCAGTGCTAGAGATAACCGACAGGGGGGCTACAATGAGCAGTTCTTC.

This clonotype was seen many times. The chain employs TRBV12-3 or TRBV12-4 and TRBJ2-7; a possible D gene is TRBD2 (5 bases). V lost 1 base to trimming and J lost 4 bases, with 14 bases between them. This CDR3 comprises 15 residues. The CDR3 loop reads CASSLGSSSRYEQYF. The CDR3 coding sequence is TGTGCCAGCAGTTTAGGGTCTAGCTCTCGTTACGAGCAGTACTTC.

This clonotype showed up just a few times. Here the CDR3 DNA reads TGTGCCAGCCAAAGTGCGATCTACGAGCAGTACTTC. It translates to CASQSAIYEQYF. This chain joins TRBV6-5 and TRBJ2-7; D gene ambiguous. Germline assignment: CDR1 MNHEY and CDR2 SVGAGI. Trimming pared 8 bases from V and 3 bases from J, leaving 11 bases between. This CDR3 is 12 amino acids long.

CDR3 nucleotides: TGTGCCAGCAGCCCAAGATATAAAGACTACGAGCAGTACTTC. This codes for CASSPRYKDYEQYF. The J gene is TRBJ2-7, the V gene TRBV7-9, with D unresolved. Germline CDR1 and CDR2: SEHNR and FQNEAQ (reference sequence). CDR3 length: 14 amino acids. V was trimmed by 5 bases and J by 3 bases, leaving 14 bases between them. Full variable domain (outside the CDR3, taken from reference TRBV7-9 and TRBJ2-7): DTGVSQNPRHKITKRGQNVTFRCDPISEHNRLYWYRQTLGQGPEFLTYFQNEAQLEKSRLLSDRFSAERPKGSFSTLEIQRTEQGDSAMYLCASSPRYKDYEQYFGPGTRLTVT.